A single sample gave rise to the 30 T cell receptor beta chains below, sequenced in a study of blood T cells in healthy people across ages. Combining a sample-barcoded 5' primer with a J-beta primer mix, a second PCR ran for roughly 7 to 12 cycles. TCRdb reprocessed the 5' RACE reads via MiXCR and lists one record per CDR3 protein. This sample has some 930,000 distinct CDR3 sequences, with just under 30% found just once. These same data were also listed under a study on T cells of mothers and their children.

The material sequenced was blood. These receptors all stem from a woman aged 40 to 50 in good health.

Turning to this clonotype: At one of its ends the junction is not consistent with the germline gene, which may arise from a read error. The gene calls are TRBV7-2 and TRBJ2-1, with D maybe TRBD1 (6 bases). The CDR3 is made up of 14 amino acids. Germline CDR1 and CDR2: SGHTA and FQGNSA. This CDR3 reads CASSPRGFGSEQFF. DNA for the CDR3: TGTGCCAGCAGCCCTAGGGGGTTCGGTAGTGAGCAATTCTTC.

This clonotype turned up a few times. The CDR3 DNA is TGTGCCAGCAGTTTAGCCTCAGGGGGCCACACCTTC. It translates to CASSLASGGHTF. V and J are TRBV12-3 or TRBV12-4 and TRBJ1-2; 8 bases are a match to TRBD1. The CDR3 contains 12 residues. Germline trimming cut 0 bases from V and 12 bases from J; bases unmatched to any gene: 3.

This chain joins TRBV4-1 and TRBJ2-7, with a weak D call TRBD2 (5 bases). V lost 0 bases and J 2 bases, leaving 14 bases between the germline ends. This CDR3 is 16 amino acids long. Germline CDR1 MGHRA, CDR2 YSYEKL. The CDR3 sequence: CASSQDSGAVTYEQYF. CDR3 sequence (DNA): TGCGCCAGCAGCCAAGATTCCGGAGCGGTAACCTACGAGCAGTACTTC.

V gene TRBV9 combines with J gene TRBJ1-6; D unclear. This CDR3 spans 14 amino acids. V was cut by 4 bases and J by 8 bases, with 13 bases left in between. The germline gives CDR1 SGDLS, CDR2 YYNGEE. Here the CDR3 reads CASSPRHVDSPLHF. The CDR3 DNA reads as TGTGCCAGCAGCCCTCGCCATGTCGATTCACCCCTCCACTTT.

This clonotype was found many times. The genes are TRBV28 and TRBJ1-2; TRBD1 agrees at 7 bases. This CDR3 spans 14 amino acids. Trimming cost V 5 bases and J 4 bases; bases outside gene matches: 7. Germline loops: CDR1 MDHEN, CDR2 SYDVKM. CDR3 in amino acids: CASSRQGSRYGYTF. CDR3 sequence (DNA): TGTGCCAGCAGTCGACAGGGTTCGCGCTATGGCTACACCTTC.

This chain uses TRBV27 with TRBJ2-7, with a tentative D call TRBD2 (7 bases). The CDR3 extends over 16 amino acids. In germline, CDR1 is MNHEY, CDR2 SMNVEV (reference sequence). Trimming took 7 bases from V and 4 from J, leaving 23 bases between them. Here the CDR3 reads CASKGLGAGVYYEQYF. Here the CDR3 DNA reads TGTGCCAGCAAGGGCCTGGGGGCGGGGGTCTATTACGAGCAGTACTTC.

Many counts were recorded for this clonotype. The chain is built from TRBV28 and TRBJ2-7, with TRBD1 matching over 7 bases. Germline CDR1 reads MDHEN; CDR2 reads SYDVKM. Unmatched junction bases numbered 11, after V lost 7 bases and J lost 2 bases. The CDR3 runs 15 residues. The CDR3 reads CASTLHQGGPYEQYF. CDR3 DNA sequence: TGTGCCAGCACCCTTCATCAAGGGGGCCCCTACGAGCAGTACTTC.

This rearrangement joins TRBV20-1 to TRBJ2-6; D remains unclear. The CDR3 extends over 17 amino acids. From germline, CDR1 is DFQATT and CDR2 SNEGSKA (reference sequence). Trimming cost V 3 bases and J 0 bases, with 15 bases left between them. The chain's CDR3 is CSASSDLISSGANVLTF. CDR3 coding DNA: TGCAGTGCTAGTTCCGACCTAATCAGCTCTGGGGCCAACGTCCTGACTTTC.

This chain joins TRBV6-5 and TRBJ1-2; 7 nucleotides match TRBD1. Per germline, CDR1 MNHEY and CDR2 SVGAGI. V gave up 5 bases and J gave up 3 bases; unmatched junction bases: 9. The CDR3 covers 15 residues. The CDR3 spells CASSIQGKAYYGYTF. The CDR3 DNA reads TGTGCCAGCAGTATACAGGGGAAGGCCTACTATGGCTACACCTTC.

The rearrangement joins TRBV20-1 to TRBJ1-6; TRBD1 matches 8 bases. The V and J ends lost 2 bases and 6 bases, in that order; junction bases with no gene match: 3. The CDR3 sequence is 14 residues long. Germline V CDR1 and CDR2: DFQATT, SNEGSKA (reference sequence). The CDR3 DNA follows: TGCAGTGCTAGACAGGGGGCTGGTAATTCACCCCTCCACTTT. This translates into CSARQGAGNSPLHF.

In its sample, this clonotype was seen a few times. The genes are TRBV7-2 and TRBJ1-2; 7 nucleotides align to TRBD1. Germline CDR1 and CDR2: SGHTA and FQGNSA. The J segment lost 4 bases and the V segment lost 0 bases, leaving 5 bases of the junction unmatched. The CDR3 is 15 amino acids. In DNA form, the CDR3 reads TGTGCCAGCAGCTTAGCTGGGGACAGAGGCTATGGCTACACCTTC. It yields the protein CASSLAGDRGYGYTF.

This clonotype showed up many times. The rearrangement joins TRBV4-1 to TRBJ2-7, with 10 bases matching TRBD2. V was pared by 3 bases and J by 2 bases, with 7 bases of the junction left unmatched. The CDR3 has 16 residues. Germline CDR1 and CDR2: MGHRA and YSYEKL. The CDR3 sequence is CASSQDFSGGTYEQYF. The CDR3 nucleotides are TGCGCCAGCAGCCAGGATTTTAGCGGGGGGACCTACGAGCAGTACTTC.

This clonotype was counted only a few times. The V call is TRBV15, the J call TRBJ2-7; D possibly corresponds to TRBD1 (6 bases). Germline values: CDR1 LNHNV, CDR2 YYDKDF (reference sequence). The CDR3 sequence is 16 residues long. V lost 0 bases and J 2 bases, leaving 14 bases between the germline ends. CDR3 coding DNA: TGTGCCACCAGCAGAGAACGTCAGGGGATCGCCTACGAGCAGTACTTC. It encodes CATSRERQGIAYEQYF.

This clonotype showed up many times. V is TRBV29-1 and J is TRBJ2-6, with a tentative D call TRBD1 (6 bases). This CDR3 is built from 14 residues. CDR1 and CDR2 from the germline V gene are SQVTM and ANQGSEA. Trimming removed 2 bases at V and 2 bases at J, with 7 bases between. CDR3 region: CSVERQAGANVLTF. CDR3 bases: TGCAGCGTTGAACGACAGGCTGGGGCCAACGTCCTGACTTTC.

V usage is TRBV12-3 or TRBV12-4 and J usage is TRBJ1-2; D unclear. V was shortened by 4 bases and J by 6 bases, with 24 bases between the two germline ends. The CDR3 runs 17 residues. Here the CDR3 reads CASSSDFFDGVSDGYTF. The CDR3, as DNA: TGTGCCAGCAGTTCGGATTTTTTCGACGGGGTCAGCGATGGCTACACCTTC.

This clonotype was observed a few times. A single base separates this from a much larger clone, so it may be a read error. The chain links TRBV7-2 to TRBJ1-5; 11 bases line up with TRBD1. CDR1 is SGHTA and CDR2 is FQGNSA in the germline V gene. There are 16 residues in the CDR3. The CDR3 DNA is TGTGCCAACAGCTCCTCGGACAGGGGGCGATCTCAGCCCCAGCATTTT. Its translation: CANSSSDRGRSQPQHF.

V and J are TRBV24-1 and TRBJ1-5; 11 bases are shared with TRBD1. V trimming: 5 bases; J trimming: 7 bases; junction bases outside the gene matches: 6. The CDR3 runs to 15 residues. Germline V lookup: CDR1 KGHDR, CDR2 SFDVKD. The CDR3, as DNA: TGTGCCACCAGTGCCGCGGGACAGGGGGGCCAGCCCCAGCATTTT. This sequence encodes CATSAAGQGGQPQHF.

This clonotype was seen many times. The J gene is TRBJ2-7, the V gene TRBV5-1, with D possibly being TRBD1 (6 bases). V was clipped by 0 bases and J by 2 bases, with 15 bases between them. Germline V gene data show CDR1 as SGHRS and CDR2 as YFSETQ. This CDR3 spans 16 amino acids. CDR3 DNA sequence: TGCGCCAGCAGCTTGGCAGAACAGGGAAGCGCCTACGAGCAGTACTTC. Translating it yields CASSLAEQGSAYEQYF.

This clonotype has a count of ten or more. This chain uses TRBV12-3 or TRBV12-4 with TRBJ2-5; TRBD2 matches 9 bases. The CDR3 is 16 amino acids. V was clipped by 1 base and J by 2 bases; unmatched bases: 5. CDR3 protein: CASSLEAGGIQETQYF. The CDR3 region has the DNA TGTGCCAGCAGTTTAGAGGCGGGGGGGATACAAGAGACCCAGTACTTC.

The gene calls are TRBV27 and TRBJ1-6, with 7 bases fitting TRBD1. The CDR3 has 17 residues. Germline V gene data show CDR1 as MNHEY and CDR2 as SMNVEV (reference sequence). J gave up 6 bases and V 5 bases, and 13 bases lay outside the gene matches. The CDR3 DNA is TGTGCCAGCAGTCTGGAGAAGAGACAGGGAATTAATTCACCCCTCCACTTT. It yields the protein CASSLEKRQGINSPLHF.

There are a few counts of this clonotype. V is TRBV6-2 or TRBV6-3 and J is TRBJ1-1; D unresolved. Trimming removed 5 bases at V and 1 base at J, with 14 bases between. The CDR3 extends over 15 amino acids. Germline assignment: CDR1 MNHEY and CDR2 SVGEGT. CDR3 DNA: TGTGCCAGCAGTACGTTTGGCGTAGAGAACACTGAAGCTTTCTTT. This encodes CASSTFGVENTEAFF.

V usage is TRBV29-1 and J usage is TRBJ1-1; no clear D gene. This CDR3 is 12 amino acids long. Germline CDR1 reads SQVTM; CDR2 reads ANQGSEA. Trimming shortened V by 4 bases and J by 4 bases, and 10 bases separated the two germline ends. The CDR3 protein is CSVASGSTEAFF. The DNA for the CDR3 is TGCAGCGTTGCTTCTGGCAGCACTGAAGCTTTCTTT. The full variable domain, its missing parts supplied by reference TRBV29-1 and TRBJ1-1, is SAVISQKPSRDICQRGTSLTIQCQVDSQVTMMFWYRQQPGQSLTLIATANQGSEATYESGFVIDKFPISRPNLTFSTLTVSNMSPEDSSIYLCSVASGSTEAFFGQGTRLTVV.

This clonotype was observed at least ten times. Written as DNA, the CDR3 is TGTGCCAGCAGCAGGTCGGAGGAGACCCAGTACTTC. Translated: CASSRSEETQYF. This chain connects TRBV28 to TRBJ2-5; no definite D call. This CDR3 region has 12 residues. V was pared by 6 bases and J by 5 bases, with 10 bases between. Germline V lookup: CDR1 MDHEN, CDR2 SYDVKM.

This clonotype was counted many times. This rearrangement joins TRBV25-1 to TRBJ2-1; D may be TRBD1 (7 bases). The V gene lost 4 bases and the J gene lost 9 bases, with 25 bases spanning the gap. CDR3 size: 17 residues. Looked up from germline, CDR1 is MGHDK and CDR2 is SYGVNS. DNA of the CDR3: TGTGCCAGCAGTGGAGGGGGGACAGTCAGCGCTTTATTTGAGCAGTTCTTC. This gives the protein CASSGGGTVSALFEQFF. Based on the CDR3 plus reference TRBV25-1 and TRBJ2-1, the full variable domain is EADIYQTPRYLVIGTGKKITLECSQTMGHDKMYWYQQDPGMELHLIHYSYGVNSTEKGDLSSESTVSRIRTEHFPLTLESARPSHTSQYLCASSGGGTVSALFEQFFGPGTRLTVL.

The V and J genes are TRBV28 and TRBJ1-5; 8 nucleotides align to TRBD1. V shed 6 bases and J 4 bases; nucleotides not matched to a gene: 8. The CDR3 has 15 amino acids. Germline-derived CDR1 and CDR2 are MDHEN and SYDVKM. As DNA, the CDR3 is TGTGCCAGCAGCTACCGGGACAGGCGGAATCAGCCCCAGCATTTT. As protein: CASSYRDRRNQPQHF.

In this sample, this clonotype turned up many times. The chain couples TRBV30 to TRBJ2-1, with D possibly being TRBD1 (5 bases). This CDR3 comprises 12 residues. The germline V gene encodes CDR1 GTSNPN and CDR2 SVGIG (reference sequence). Deletions cut 4 bases from V and 6 bases from J, with 10 bases between. The CDR3 nucleotides are TGTGCCTGGACAGGGTCCGGCAATGAGCAGTTCTTC. Translation gives CAWTGSGNEQFF.

Worth noting for this clonotype: A read error may be the cause here, since a much bigger clone is one base away. This chain joins TRBV7-2 and TRBJ2-7; D ambiguous. The germline gives CDR1 SGHTA, CDR2 FQGNSA. The CDR3 extends over 13 amino acids. Between the trimmed V and J ends, which lost 3 bases and 0 bases, there was a span of 6 bases. CDR3 DNA: TGTGCCAGCAGCTTCCACAACTCCTACGAGCAGTACTTC. Translated: CASSFHNSYEQYF.

Details on this clonotype: This clone may be a read error of a much larger clone one base away. The chain carries TRBV5-1 and TRBJ2-7; D is unclear. Germline V gives CDR1 SGHRS, CDR2 YFSETQ. The CDR3 is 12 amino acids. Trimming removed 7 bases from V and 2 bases from J, with 10 bases in between. CDR3 region: CASGMVAYEQYF. The CDR3 nucleotides are TGCGCCAGCGGTATGGTGGCCTACGAGCAGTACTTC.

The table lists this clonotype with many counts. V is TRBV20-1 and J is TRBJ1-2; D not resolved. CDR3 length equals 15 residues. Trimming stripped 3 bases from V and 8 bases from J, with 22 bases between. Per the germline V gene, CDR1 is DFQATT and CDR2 is SNEGSKA (reference sequence). The CDR3 DNA follows: TGCAGTGCTAGGCCACTGGTCCGGGGAGCGGGCGGCTACACCTTC. Translated, it gives CSARPLVRGAGGYTF.

This clonotype was observed once. The chain is built from TRBV20-1 and TRBJ2-5, with 8 bases lining up with TRBD2. Germline V CDR1 and CDR2: DFQATT, SNEGSKA (reference sequence). Germline trimming cut 3 bases from V and 11 bases from J; bases unmatched to any gene: 14. The CDR3 sequence is 14 residues long. The CDR3 nucleotides are TGCAGTGCTAGCCGCCCGGGACTAGGCAGTGAGCAGTACTTC. This sequence encodes CSASRPGLGSEQYF.